This T cell receptor (beta chain) was found in a study of shared clonotypes between healthy human individuals (dated by TCRdb to the early 2020s). Regarding the research as a whole: The cohort comprised a couple of women and a few men aged 18 to 49 years. For each donor, CD4 naive and CD4 memory were each run on three plates, CD8 naive on two plates, and CD8 memory on one plate. Blood TCR repertoires of roughly 5 healthy adults were deeply sequenced to estimate repertoire size and the extent of clonotype sharing between individuals. To increase sequencing depth and limit assay-specific biases, TCR repertoire library preparation and sequencing were carried out by different laboratories using diverse techniques. Per donor, leukapheresis produced somewhere between about 0.94 and 9 billion PBMCs. The paper's findings and limits, for the study overall: The genetic and exposure-history diversity represented was limited by the small number of donors. Larger estimated clonotype richness was generally found for naive subsets than for memory subsets. Clonotypes shared by all four sorted-subset donors showed higher generation probabilities than non-shared clonotypes. Pairwise subsampling indicated that sequencing depth was expected to affect the degree of clonotype sharing among donors. Sharing across a few donors was observed for roughly 5.4% of naive CD4, 3.5% of naive CD8, over 2% of memory CD4, and roughly 0.43% of memory CD8 clonotypes. Sampling was restricted to blood, and TCR repertoires in tissues likely differ from the TCR repertoires found in blood. Even with the large sequencing depth, rarefaction of the sorted-subset datasets indicated that sequencing was incomplete.

Worth noting for this clone: What antigen it recognizes has not been identified. Base-call qualities are not available, and no considerably larger clone is one nucleotide away.

TCR CDR3 regions were amplified from genomic DNA by multiplex PCR using the deep immunoSEQ assay. For each cell subset, the extracted genomic DNA was distributed evenly across all wells of several immunoSEQ 96-well plates, and each plate served as one replicate. For sorted subsets, approximately 200 ng of genomic DNA, equivalent to some 30,000 T cell genomes, went into each replicate PCR. Purified libraries were quantified with a Qubit 3.0 fluorometer, sized on a Bioanalyzer 2100, and re-quantified with the KAPA Library Quantification kit. Every immunoSEQ 96-well plate was sequenced on a separate single-read 150-cycle Illumina NextSeq 550 flow cell. Per the authors' processing: Because the immunoSEQ output included only junctional sequences and no quality scores, the filtering could not be the same as the filtering used for full-length reads. To assign V/J genes and CDR3, sequences were annotated against IMGT germline references using PyIR, a Python wrapper for IgBLAST v1.9. Reads with weak V/J assignments (E-value above 1e-6), missing CDR3, stop codons, out-of-frame junctions, or ambiguous translated residues were removed. V3J clonotypes were defined by identical inferred V gene, J gene, and CDR3 amino acid sequence. The percentage overlap between two repertoires was calculated by dividing the number of shared unique clonotypes by the size of the smaller repertoire. RTK rarefaction, the Chao1 estimator, and Recon v2.1 estimates of unobserved clonotypes were used to assess repertoire richness. OLGA was used to compute generation probabilities for all TCRbeta clonotypes that the gDNA method yielded from four donors. This is the immuneACCESS table as TCRdb keeps it, with only in-frame sequences that have V and J called. A part of the clones is gone; compared with another copy, unresolved V genes explain less than half, and the rest is unexplained. V and J calls and clone size come straight from that table; D and trimming were deduced from the DNA. A total of about 2.3 million clones appear in this sample, approximately 95% of them only once. The ten largest clones take up approximately 0.4% of the sample.

V is clipped by 7 bases and J by 6 bases, and the sequence between their germline boundaries is 20 bases long. From a lookup of the germline V gene, CDR1 and CDR2 are LGHNT and FRNRAP. The CDR3 measures 15 amino acids from cysteine to phenylalanine. The read is trimmed to its CDR3 DNA, 45 bases read in frame from base 1. Donors were healthy HIV-negative adults with no recently reported acute infections or vaccinations. Every donor was a Caucasian adult living in Nashville, Tennessee, USA. Magnetic negative selection was used to enrich CD4+ T cells, after which naive cells were positively selected on CD45RA and the negative fraction became the memory subset. After blood collection by leukapheresis, PBMCs were isolated using Ficoll-Histopaque density gradient centrifugation and then cryopreserved in the vapor phase of liquid nitrogen. Analytical flow cytometry was used to check the purity and quantity of every magnetically sorted T cell population. From each sorted fraction, genomic DNA was isolated and quantified by UV absorbance on a Nanodrop 2000c.

The clonotype comes from a man between 18 and 29 years old in good health. Some clones in this sample may be carry-over from other donors' samples. The chain is assembled from TRBV12-5 and TRBJ2-3; the D assignment is uncertain and may be TRBD1 or TRBD2, with 5 bases supporting each. Sample: naive CD4+ T cells from PBMCs. Per the publication, the cell subset or site label means: CD45RA+ positively selected. The nucleotide sequence reads TGTGCTAGTGCGGGTGGGACGGCACATGGGGATACGCAGTATTTT. This gives the protein CASAGGTAHGDTQYF.